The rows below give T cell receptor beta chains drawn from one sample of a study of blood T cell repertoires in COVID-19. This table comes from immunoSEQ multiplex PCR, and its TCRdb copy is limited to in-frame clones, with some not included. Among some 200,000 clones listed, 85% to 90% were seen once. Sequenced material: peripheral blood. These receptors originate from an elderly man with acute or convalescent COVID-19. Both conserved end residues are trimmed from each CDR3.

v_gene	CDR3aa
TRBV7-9	ASSLGIGDRKGT
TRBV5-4	ASSLGGSGNTIY
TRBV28	ASSPWGGPPDTQY
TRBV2	AGVNRGKTQY
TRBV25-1	ASSEWGRGSYEQY
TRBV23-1	ASSRLSGSEQF
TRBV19	ASSSTEYSNQPQH
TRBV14	ASSLGTSGLTGELF
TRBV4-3	ASSQDSFDSTKKLF
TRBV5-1	ASSFTGSETQY
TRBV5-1	ASSLAANEKLF
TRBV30	AWRAPSLPSEKLF
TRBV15	ATSRDKVQANYGYT
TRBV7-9	ASSKTGQGKGTQY
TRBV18	ASSPDLQHKAF
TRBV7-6	ASSLDDSSSYEQY
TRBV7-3	ASSLQGPQGYGYT
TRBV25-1	ASSASGRSGQETQY
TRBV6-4	ASSDSGRGYGYT
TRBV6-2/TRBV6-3	ASSYYRVGNEQF
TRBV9	ASSGDWRGPQF
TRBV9	ASSGRGSWTGELF
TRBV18	ASSPQGTTSGSNNEQF
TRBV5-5	ASSPESGANVLT
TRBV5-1	ASGPGGSQETQY
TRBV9	ASSPNLPSNEQF
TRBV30	AWSVSRGTSGRGFATQY
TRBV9	ASSTVSRGGTGELF
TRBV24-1	ATRPSRGNGPQH
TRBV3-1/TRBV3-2	ASSQIRTSGNTDTQY
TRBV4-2	ASSQEWLAGAPDTQY
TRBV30	AWSPQGKTQY
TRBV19	ASSTLHGQGNYGYT
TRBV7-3	ASSSSGTGTGELF
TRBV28	ASARTSGYNEQF
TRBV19	ASSKGLQRATPNEQY
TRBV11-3	ASSLRRAGSDEQF
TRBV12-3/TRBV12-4	ASSLATGTEAF
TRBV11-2	ASRFGQGASYEQY
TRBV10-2	ASREGDRRNTEAF
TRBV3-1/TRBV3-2	ASSQVTLQETQY
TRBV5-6	ASSFPSMNEQF
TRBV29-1	SVSDRLHYEQY
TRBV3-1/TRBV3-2	ASSPGQTFYNEQF
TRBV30	ACRTGGLGTEAF
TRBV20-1	SASPSEYNEQF